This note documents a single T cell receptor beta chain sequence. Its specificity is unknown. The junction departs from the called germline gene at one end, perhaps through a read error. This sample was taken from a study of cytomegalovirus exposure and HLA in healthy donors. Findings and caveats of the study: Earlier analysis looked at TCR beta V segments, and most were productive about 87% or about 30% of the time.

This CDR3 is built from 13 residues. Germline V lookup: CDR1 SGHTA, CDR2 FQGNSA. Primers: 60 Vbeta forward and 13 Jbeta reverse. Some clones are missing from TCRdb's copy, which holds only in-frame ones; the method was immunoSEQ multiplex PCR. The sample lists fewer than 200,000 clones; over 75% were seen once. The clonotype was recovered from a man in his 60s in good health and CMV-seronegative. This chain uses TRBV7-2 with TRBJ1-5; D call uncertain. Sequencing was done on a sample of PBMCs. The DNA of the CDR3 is TGTGCCAGCAGCTTACTTAGCAATCAGCCCCAGAATTTT. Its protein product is CASSLLSNQPQNF.